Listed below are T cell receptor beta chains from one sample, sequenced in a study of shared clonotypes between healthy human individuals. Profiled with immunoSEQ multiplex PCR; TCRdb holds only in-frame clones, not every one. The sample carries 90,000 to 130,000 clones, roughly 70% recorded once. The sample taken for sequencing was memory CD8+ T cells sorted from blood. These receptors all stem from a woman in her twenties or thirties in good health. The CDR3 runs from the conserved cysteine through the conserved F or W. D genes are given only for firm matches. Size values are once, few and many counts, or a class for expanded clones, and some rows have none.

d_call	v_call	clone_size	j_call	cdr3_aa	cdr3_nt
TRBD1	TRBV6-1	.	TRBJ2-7	CASNYRGYEQYF	TGTGCCAGCAACTACAGGGGCTACGAGCAGTACTTC
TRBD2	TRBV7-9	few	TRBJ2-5	CASSLGLAEETQYF	TGTGCCAGCAGCTTGGGACTAGCGGAAGAGACCCAGTACTTC
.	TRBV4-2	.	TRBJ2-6	CASSPDRGSGANVLTF	TGTGCCAGCAGCCCCGACCGGGGCTCTGGGGCCAACGTCCTGACTTTC
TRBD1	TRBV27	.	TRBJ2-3	CASSPRTGSTDTQYF	TGTGCCAGCAGTCCCCGGACAGGAAGCACAGATACGCAGTATTTT
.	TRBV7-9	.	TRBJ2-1	CASSFRFAGLGEQFF	TGTGCCAGCAGCTTTCGATTCGCAGGGTTGGGTGAGCAGTTCTTC
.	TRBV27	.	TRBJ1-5	CASSLRAGYQPQHF	TGTGCCAGCAGTTTAAGAGCTGGGTATCAGCCCCAGCATTTT
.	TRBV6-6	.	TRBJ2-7	CASSPPGLPTEQYF	TGTGCCAGCAGTCCCCCGGGACTCCCTACAGAGCAGTACTTC
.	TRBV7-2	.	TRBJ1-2	CASSLSSGFGHGYTF	TGTGCCAGCAGCTTAAGTAGTGGGTTCGGGCATGGCTACACCTTC
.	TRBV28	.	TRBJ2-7	CASSQGHYEQYF	TGTGCCAGCAGTCAAGGACATTACGAGCAGTACTTC
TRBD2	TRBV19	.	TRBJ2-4	CASTHGTSGSRAKNIQYF	TGTGCCAGTACCCATGGGACTAGCGGGAGTCGGGCCAAAAACATTCAGTACTTC
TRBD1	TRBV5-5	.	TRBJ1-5	CASSLVGQGANQPQHF	TGTGCCAGCAGCTTGGTTGGGCAGGGGGCAAATCAGCCCCAGCATTTT
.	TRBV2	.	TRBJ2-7	CASSVGQSTYEQYF	TGTGCCAGCAGTGTTGGTCAGAGTACCTACGAGCAGTACTTC
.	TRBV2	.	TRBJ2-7	CASSERSASSYEQYF	TGTGCCAGCAGTGAAAGGTCAGCTAGCTCCTACGAGCAGTACTTC
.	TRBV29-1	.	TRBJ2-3	CSVDLGERTDTQYF	TGCAGCGTTGATCTGGGGGAAAGGACAGATACGCAGTATTTT
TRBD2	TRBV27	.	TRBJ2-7	CASRVHLAGGRYEQYF	TGTGCCAGCAGAGTTCACCTAGCGGGAGGGAGGTACGAGCAGTACTTC
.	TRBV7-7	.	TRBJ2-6	CASRVPQSRANVLTF	TGTGCCAGCAGAGTGCCACAAAGTCGGGCCAACGTCCTGACTTTC
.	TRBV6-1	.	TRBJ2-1	CASSEAPPPTSYNEQFF	TGTGCCAGCAGTGAAGCCCCGCCTCCGACCTCCTACAATGAGCAGTTCTTC
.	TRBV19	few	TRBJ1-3	CASSILGSSGNTIYF	TGTGCCAGTAGTATTCTGGGCAGTTCTGGAAACACCATATATTTT
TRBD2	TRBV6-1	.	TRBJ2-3	CASSEELAGADTQYF	TGTGCCAGCAGTGAAGAACTAGCGGGAGCAGATACGCAGTATTTT
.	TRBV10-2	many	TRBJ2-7	CASTLDYGGEQYF	TGCGCCAGCACCTTGGACTACGGGGGCGAGCAGTACTTC
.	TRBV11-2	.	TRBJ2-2	CASSPYGVGTGELFF	TGTGCCAGCAGCCCGTACGGCGTAGGCACCGGGGAGCTGTTTTTT
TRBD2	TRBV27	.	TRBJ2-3	CASSSPLETSGSSDTQYF	TGTGCCAGCAGTTCACCCCTGGAGACTAGCGGGTCCTCAGATACGCAGTATTTT
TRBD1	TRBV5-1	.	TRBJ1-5	CASRGTGGNQPQHF	TGCGCCAGCAGAGGCACAGGGGGCAATCAGCCCCAGCATTTT
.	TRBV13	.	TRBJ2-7	CASSFPGIEQYF	TGTGCCAGCAGCTTTCCCGGTATCGAGCAGTACTTC
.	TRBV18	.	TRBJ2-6	CASSGDSGANVLTF	TGTGCCAGCTCGGGAGACTCTGGGGCCAACGTCCTGACTTTC
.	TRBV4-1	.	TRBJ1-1	CASSQPGRRRTEAFF	TGCGCCAGCAGCCAACCGGGACGGAGGAGGACTGAAGCTTTCTTT
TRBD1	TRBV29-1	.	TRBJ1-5	CSVREQGWDQPQHF	TGCAGCGTTCGGGAACAGGGGTGGGATCAGCCCCAGCATTTT
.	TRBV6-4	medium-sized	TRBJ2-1	CASSDYADSAHNEQFF	TGTGCCAGCAGTGACTATGCTGACAGCGCGCACAATGAGCAGTTCTTC
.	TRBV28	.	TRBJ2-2	CASSQRPIGTGELFF	TGTGCCAGCAGCCAAAGGCCTATTGGCACCGGGGAGCTGTTTTTT
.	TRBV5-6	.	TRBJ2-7	CASSLGGIRYEQYF	TGTGCCAGCAGCTTGGGGGGGATTCGCTACGAGCAGTACTTC
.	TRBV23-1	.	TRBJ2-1	CAGEEGNEQFF	TGCGCCGGCGAGGAGGGCAATGAGCAGTTCTTC
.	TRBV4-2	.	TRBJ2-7	CASSQVREWGSYEQYF	TGTGCCAGCAGCCAAGTCAGGGAATGGGGCTCCTACGAGCAGTACTTC
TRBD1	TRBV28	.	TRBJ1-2	CASRGGTAYGYTF	TGTGCCAGCAGGGGCGGGACAGCCTATGGCTACACCTTC
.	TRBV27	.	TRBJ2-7	CASSLGTTYEQYF	TGTGCCAGCAGTTTAGGGACCACCTACGAGCAGTACTTC
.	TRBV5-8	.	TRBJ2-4	CASSLGRGPKNIQYF	TGTGCCAGCAGCCTTGGGCGGGGGCCCAAAAACATTCAGTACTTC
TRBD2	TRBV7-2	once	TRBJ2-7	CASSPGRVSYEQYF	TGTGCCAGCAGCCCCGGGAGGGTATCCTACGAGCAGTACTTC
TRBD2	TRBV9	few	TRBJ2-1	CASSVAPSGGNEQFF	TGTGCCAGCAGCGTAGCGCCTAGCGGGGGAAATGAGCAGTTCTTC
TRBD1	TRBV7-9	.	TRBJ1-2	CASSLGQGFYGYTF	TGTGCCAGCAGCTTAGGACAGGGGTTCTATGGCTACACCTTC
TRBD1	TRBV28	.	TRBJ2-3	CASSLEASIYGTGGLTQYF	TGTGCCAGCAGTTTAGAGGCCTCCATTTACGGGACAGGGGGCTTAACGCAGTATTTT